These 29 T cell receptor beta chains came from one sample sequenced in a study of shared clonotypes between healthy human individuals. The assay was immunoSEQ multiplex PCR, and TCRdb's table has in-frame clones only and misses some. The sample shows some 1 million clones, 70% to 80% of them seen only once. The sequencing input was memory CD4+ T cells sorted from blood. Subset indicated: CD45RA-negative fraction. These receptors all come from a man aged 18 to 29 in good health.

This rearrangement joins TRBV7-2 to TRBJ2-3; no reliable D call. Trimming removed 6 bases from V and 1 base from J, with 8 bases in between. The germline CDR1 and CDR2 sequences are SGHTA and FQGNSA. CDR3 size: 13 residues. CDR3 residues: CASSDTRTDTQYF. The CDR3, as DNA: TGTGCCAGCAGTGATACCCGCACAGATACGCAGTATTTT.

The chain links TRBV9 to TRBJ2-3, with TRBD1 as a possible D gene (6 bases). Germline V gives CDR1 SGDLS, CDR2 YYNGEE. The CDR3 is 15 residues long. With 0 bases removed from V and 0 bases from J, the gap between germline ends came to 8 bases. In DNA, the CDR3 is TGTGCCAGCAGCGTAGTCGACAGGAGCACAGATACGCAGTATTTT. Translating gives CASSVVDRSTDTQYF.

The chain combines TRBV18 with TRBJ1-1; tentatively, D is TRBD1 (6 bases). The CDR3 extends over 13 amino acids. The ends were cut back, 4 bases at V and 5 bases at J, with 11 bases in the middle. Germline assignment: CDR1 KGHSH and CDR2 LQKENI. CDR3 nucleotide sequence: TGTGCCAGCTCACAGGGGGTGGGGACTGAAGCTTTCTTT. Translation: CASSQGVGTEAFF.

The genes are TRBV4-3 and TRBJ1-4, with no clear D. Germline CDR1 is LGHNA and CDR2 is YSLEER. With 4 bases removed from V and 4 bases from J, the gap between germline ends came to 19 bases. The CDR3 has 17 amino acids. As DNA, the CDR3 is TGCGCCAGCAGCCCGTCGGTATGGGTTGGCGGTAATGAAAAACTGTTTTTT. Protein sequence: CASSPSVWVGGNEKLFF.

The sample holds a few counts of this clone. This sequence joins TRBV5-1 and TRBJ2-1; weak D call: TRBD2 (6 bases). CDR3 length: 15 amino acids. CDR1 and CDR2 (germline): SGHRS, YFSETQ. Trimming shortened V by 6 bases and J by 1 base, and 14 bases separated the two germline ends. CDR3 coding DNA: TGCGCCAGCAATTTTTTAGCGGAGTCCTACAATGAGCAGTTCTTC. This gives the protein CASNFLAESYNEQFF.

The CDR3 DNA sequence: TGTGCCAGCAGCCCATCCGGGACTAGGGGGGGCGAGCAGTACTTC. Amino acid sequence: CASSPSGTRGGEQYF. The chain combines TRBV7-9 with TRBJ2-7; TRBD2 agrees at 8 bases. The CDR3 extends over 15 amino acids. V was clipped by 5 bases and J by 6 bases; unmatched bases: 12. Germline V gene data show CDR1 as SEHNR and CDR2 as FQNEAQ (reference sequence).

This rearrangement joins TRBV6-5 to TRBJ2-7; D may match TRBD1 or TRBD2 (5 bases each). This CDR3 has 14 amino acids. V was pared by 0 bases and J by 7 bases, with 13 bases between. Germline values: CDR1 MNHEY, CDR2 SVGAGI. CDR3 sequence: CASSYSGPPLEQYF. For the CDR3, the DNA is TGTGCCAGCAGTTACTCGGGACCCCCCCTGGAGCAGTACTTC.

About this clone itself: Other DNA sequences in this specimen translate into the identical CDR3. The V and J genes are TRBV5-1 and TRBJ2-5; 10 positions agree with TRBD2. The ends lost 0 bases at V and 1 base at J; junction bases unmatched: 3. CDR1 is SGHRS, CDR2 YFSETQ, per germline. This CDR3 has 16 amino acids. The CDR3 reads CASSLGLAGGQETQYF. The CDR3, as DNA: TGCGCCAGCAGCTTGGGGTTAGCGGGGGGCCAAGAGACCCAGTACTTC.

On this clone: A read error may produce the germline difference seen at one junction end. The V and J genes are TRBV5-6 and TRBJ2-1; D may be TRBD2 (7 bases). The length of the CDR3 is 15 residues. CDR1 is SGHDT and CDR2 is YYEEEE in the germline V gene. Written as DNA, the CDR3 is TGTGCCAGCACCGAAACGGGGGGCTCCAACAATGAGCAGTTCTTC. This codes for CASTETGGSNNEQFF.

The chain is built from TRBV18 and TRBJ1-2; TRBD1 might be the D (5 bases). Looked up from germline, CDR1 is KGHSH and CDR2 is LQKENI. V lost 3 bases and J 1 base, leaving 12 bases between the germline ends. The CDR3 runs to 15 residues. Written as DNA, the CDR3 is TGTGCCAGCTCACCGGGGCAGGAGAATAACTATGGCTACACCTTC. It yields the protein CASSPGQENNYGYTF. The variable domain in full, with the rest retrieved from reference TRBV18 and TRBJ1-2, is NAGVMQNPRHLVRRRGQEARLRCSPMKGHSHVYWYRQLPEEGLKFMVYLQKENIIDESGMPKERFSAEFPKEGPSILRIQQVVRGDSAAYFCASSPGQENNYGYTFGSGTRLTVV.

The chain combines TRBV5-1 with TRBJ1-3; tentatively, D is TRBD1 (5 bases). This CDR3 has 16 residues. The V end lost 0 bases, the J end lost 4 bases, and 14 bases lay between the germline ends. Per germline, CDR1 SGHRS and CDR2 YFSETQ. CDR3 nucleotide sequence: TGCGCCAGCAGCTTGGCCGGGGCGGTCTACGGAAACACCATATATTTT. It specifies CASSLAGAVYGNTIYF.

V and J are TRBV19 and TRBJ2-3; D unresolved. Germline-derived CDR1 and CDR2 are LNHDA and SQIVND (reference sequence). V was trimmed by 0 bases and J by 3 bases, leaving 4 bases between them. The CDR3 has 13 amino acids. CDR3 in DNA: TGTGCCAGTAGTATAGATCGGACAGATACGCAGTATTTT. This sequence encodes CASSIDRTDTQYF.

The chain employs TRBV19 and TRBJ2-3, with TRBD1 matching 10 bases. The V gene end was trimmed by 4 bases and the J gene end by 5 bases; junction bases not matched to a gene: 9. Germline-derived CDR1 and CDR2 are LNHDA and SQIVND (reference sequence). The CDR3 sequence is 16 residues long. The CDR3 reads CASSTIDRGLGDTQYF. CDR3 DNA: TGTGCCAGTAGTACAATCGACAGGGGGCTTGGAGATACGCAGTATTTT. Based on the CDR3 plus reference TRBV19 and TRBJ2-3, the full variable domain is DGGITQSPKYLFRKEGQNVTLSCEQNLNHDAMYWYRQDPGQGLRLIYYSQIVNDFQKGDIAEGYSVSREKKESFPLTVTSAQKNPTAFYLCASSTIDRGLGDTQYFGPGTRLTVL.

The chain has TRBV9 and TRBJ2-4; D could derive from TRBD1 or TRBD2 (6 bases each). Germline loops: CDR1 SGDLS, CDR2 YYNGEE. V was pared by 3 bases and J by 2 bases, with 9 bases between. The CDR3 consists of 14 residues. The CDR3 nucleotides are TGTGCCAGCAGCGGGGGGGACACCAAAAACATTCAGTACTTC. This codes for CASSGGDTKNIQYF.

The CDR3 bases are TGTGCCAGCTCACCAGGAGAGGGGACCTACGAGCAGTACTTC. This gives the protein CASSPGEGTYEQYF. The chain combines TRBV18 with TRBJ2-7; D might be TRBD1 or TRBD2, each matching 5 bases. The V end was cut by 2 bases, the J end by 2 bases, with 10 bases between. The CDR3 totals 14 residues. The germline gives CDR1 KGHSH, CDR2 LQKENI.

CDR3 sequence reads: CASSLLDEQFF. CDR3 nucleotides: TGTGCCAGCAGCTTGTTGGATGAGCAGTTCTTC. The chain joins TRBV7-9 to TRBJ2-1; the D is unclear. This CDR3 region has 11 residues. V lost 3 bases to trimming and J lost 8 bases, with 5 bases between them. The germline CDR1 and CDR2 sequences are SEHNR and FQNEAQ (reference sequence). The full variable domain, completed using reference TRBV7-9 and TRBJ2-1, is DTGVSQNPRHKITKRGQNVTFRCDPISEHNRLYWYRQTLGQGPEFLTYFQNEAQLEKSRLLSDRFSAERPKGSFSTLEIQRTEQGDSAMYLCASSLLDEQFFGPGTRLTVL.

The chain is built from TRBV5-1 and TRBJ2-7; D gene unclear. The CDR3 length is 14 residues. Trimming shortened V by 4 bases and J by 0 bases, and 11 bases separated the two germline ends. In germline, CDR1 is SGHRS, CDR2 YFSETQ. The CDR3: CASSRNSYSYEQYF. CDR3 coding DNA: TGCGCCAGCAGCCGTAACAGTTACTCCTACGAGCAGTACTTC.

V is TRBV5-4 and J is TRBJ2-7, with 7 bases that match TRBD2. The CDR3 totals 16 residues. The V segment lost 0 bases and the J segment 0 bases; nucleotides outside the gene matches: 6. CDR1 is SGHNT, CDR2 YYREEE, per germline (reference sequence). The chain's CDR3 is CASSLGLAVSSYEQYF. The CDR3, as DNA: TGTGCCAGCAGCTTGGGCCTAGCGGTCTCCTCCTACGAGCAGTACTTC. The full variable domain, its missing parts supplied by reference TRBV5-4 and TRBJ2-7, is ETGVTQSPTHLIKTRGQQVTLRCSSQSGHNTVSWYQQALGQGPQFIFQYYREEENGRGNFPPRFSGLQFPNYSSELNVNALELDDSALYLCASSLGLAVSSYEQYFGPGTRLTVT.

The chain links TRBV6-5 to TRBJ1-2, with 8 bases aligning to TRBD1. CDR3 length: 14 residues. The V gene's germline CDR1 is MNHEY and CDR2 SVGAGI. V was pared by 4 bases and J by 4 bases, with 5 bases of the junction left unmatched. CDR3 in DNA: TGTGCCAGCAGTTGGGACAGGAGATCCTATGGCTACACCTTC. Protein sequence: CASSWDRRSYGYTF.

J is TRBJ1-1 and V is TRBV29-1, with D unresolved. The germline CDR1 and CDR2 sequences are SQVTM and ANQGSEA. The CDR3 sequence is 13 residues long. The V end was cut by 3 bases, the J end by 0 bases, with 8 bases between. The CDR3 coding sequence is TGCAGCGTTGATCGTCGCTTGAACACTGAAGCTTTCTTT. This codes for CSVDRRLNTEAFF.

This clone came up many times. The rearrangement uses TRBV4-1 and TRBJ1-3; possibly TRBD1 for D (5 bases). The germline CDR1 and CDR2 sequences are MGHRA and YSYEKL. The CDR3 sequence is 15 residues long. V lost 4 bases and J lost 1, with 11 bases in between. The CDR3 nucleotides read TGCGCCAGCAGCCCGGACACAGGTTCTGGAAACACCATATATTTT. Translation: CASSPDTGSGNTIYF.

V and J are TRBV6-6 and TRBJ2-4; D possibly corresponds to TRBD2 (5 bases). Germline loops: CDR1 MNHNY, CDR2 SVGAGI (reference sequence). Trimming left V 2 bases short and J 2 bases short, with 10 bases between. The CDR3 consists of 15 residues. The CDR3 protein is CASSYGLLSKNIQYF. The CDR3 bases are TGTGCCAGCAGTTACGGACTCCTGTCCAAAAACATTCAGTACTTC.

The chain carries TRBV5-1 and TRBJ1-4, with unresolved D. In germline, CDR1 is SGHRS, CDR2 YFSETQ. The CDR3 length is 14 residues. Trimming pared 4 bases from V and 2 bases from J, leaving 9 bases between. The CDR3 coding sequence is TGCGCCAGCAGCCAAGGGAGGACTAATGAAAAACTGTTTTTT. Translation: CASSQGRTNEKLFF. The full variable domain, with the rest looked up from reference TRBV5-1 and TRBJ1-4, is KAGVTQTPRYLIKTRGQQVTLSCSPISGHRSVSWYQQTPGQGLQFLFEYFSETQRNKGNFPGRFSGRQFSNSRSEMNVSTLELGDSALYLCASSQGRTNEKLFFGSGTQLSVL.

Many counts were recorded for this clone. This chain's CDR3 is CASSSPGRTDQYF. The CDR3 DNA reads as TGTGCCAGCAGTTCGCCAGGGAGAACGGATCAGTACTTC. The genes are TRBV28 and TRBJ2-4, with D tentatively TRBD1 or TRBD2 (5 bases each). The CDR3 runs 13 residues. Germline CDR1 MDHEN, CDR2 SYDVKM. V was trimmed by 4 bases and J by 12 bases, leaving 16 bases between them.

This chain joins TRBV10-1 and TRBJ2-3; a weak D match, TRBD1 (6 bases). Per the germline V gene, CDR1 is WNHNN and CDR2 is SYGVQD (reference sequence). This CDR3 comprises 14 residues. V was pared by 5 bases and J by 2 bases, with 11 bases between. CDR3 in amino acids: CASSSGHSTDTQYF. In nucleotides, the CDR3 is TGCGCCAGCAGTTCGGGACACTCCACAGATACGCAGTATTTT.

As to this clone: Within the sample, other DNA sequences also encode this same CDR3. This rearrangement joins TRBV27 to TRBJ2-6; D not certain. Trimming pared 6 bases from V and 0 bases from J, leaving 3 bases between. Per germline, CDR1 MNHEY and CDR2 SMNVEV (reference sequence). The CDR3 is made up of 13 amino acids. This CDR3 reads CASSLSGANVLTF. The DNA for the CDR3 is TGTGCCAGCAGCCTCTCTGGGGCCAACGTCCTGACTTTC.

This clone has a single count. The chain employs TRBV9 and TRBJ2-1; the match to TRBD2 covers 9 bases. Germline trimming cut 0 bases from V and 8 bases from J; bases unmatched to any gene: 6. Germline lookup yields CDR1 SGDLS and CDR2 YYNGEE. The CDR3 length is 15 residues. In DNA form, the CDR3 reads TGTGCCAGCAGCGTAGGACTAGCGGAGGTGCATGAGCAGTTCTTC. It codes for CASSVGLAEVHEQFF.

The chain is built from TRBV18 and TRBJ1-1; tentatively, D is TRBD1 (5 bases). The V end was cut by 0 bases, the J end by 0 bases, with 11 bases between. Germline CDR1 is KGHSH and CDR2 is LQKENI. There are 16 residues in the CDR3. The CDR3, as DNA: TGTGCCAGCTCACCACCGGGACGGCGAATGAACACTGAAGCTTTCTTT. It translates to CASSPPGRRMNTEAFF.

This clone has a handful of counts. V usage is TRBV5-4 and J usage is TRBJ2-2, with TRBD2 as a possible D gene (6 bases). The germline V gene has CDR1 SGHNT and CDR2 YYREEE (reference sequence). The CDR3 runs 14 residues. V was cut by 3 bases and J by 1 base, with 7 bases left in between. The CDR3 is CASSSGRNTGELFF. CDR3 in DNA: TGTGCCAGCAGCTCCGGGAGGAACACCGGGGAGCTGTTTTTT. Combining the CDR3 with reference TRBV5-4 and TRBJ2-2 gives the whole variable domain ETGVTQSPTHLIKTRGQQVTLRCSSQSGHNTVSWYQQALGQGPQFIFQYYREEENGRGNFPPRFSGLQFPNYSSELNVNALELDDSALYLCASSSGRNTGELFFGEGSRLTVL.